Given below is one T cell receptor (beta chain) in context. V shed 0 bases and J shed 3 bases, with 10 bases lying between them. The CDR3 is 14 residues long. The V gene's germline CDR1 is SGHDT and CDR2 YYEEEE. The data are from a study of T cell responses to AZD1222 COVID-19 vaccine. Profiled with immunoSEQ multiplex PCR; TCRdb holds only in-frame clones, not every one. Of more than 85,000 clones listed, around nine tenths are singletons. The specimen comprised peripheral blood, sampled 28 days after the second AZD1222 dose. The TCR comes from an adult who received the AZD1222 COVID-19 vaccine. This sequence joins TRBV5-6 and TRBJ2-7; no definite D call. For the CDR3, the DNA is TGTGCCAGCAGCTTGGCAGGAACTCTCTACGAGCAGTACTTC. It translates to CASSLAGTLYEQYF.